A selection of T cell receptor beta chains follows, all from one sample in a study of T cell repertoires in cytomegalovirus infection. TCRdb re-called the reads through MiXCR, storing one row per CDR3 protein. Here the sample spans about 360,000 distinct CDR3 sequences, around 18% being singletons. The material sequenced was PBMCs. These TCRs come from a human donor in good health (CMV status not recorded). Some clones in this sample may be carry-over from other donors' samples. The CDR3 runs from the conserved cysteine through the conserved F or W. A D gene is named only where the DNA matches it firmly. Where a row states a size, it is once, few, many or the class of an expanded clone; other rows omit it.

cdr3_length	d_call	clone_size	j_call	v_call	cdr3_aa
14	-	-	TRBJ1-2	TRBV28	CASSLADTPASYTF
14	-	many	TRBJ2-3	TRBV10-3	CAISEAGRADTQYF
16	-	-	TRBJ2-1	TRBV19	CASSFTGGGFYNEQFF
16	TRBD2	once	TRBJ2-5	TRBV24-1	CATSDSKREGQETQYF
15	-	few	TRBJ2-7	TRBV2	CASSRTGTIPYEQYF
16	TRBD1	-	TRBJ1-6	TRBV7-9	CASSHSGGQVLSPLHF
17	-	-	TRBJ1-4	TRBV19	CASSIDTDTATNEKLFF
13	-	-	TRBJ1-1	TRBV6-2/TRBV6-3	CASTSFDRVEAFF
14	-	once	TRBJ2-7	TRBV13	CASSPPRLSYEQYF
13	-	few	TRBJ1-5	TRBV28	CASRTDDHQPQHF
12	TRBD1	-	TRBJ2-7	TRBV24-1	CATSDRQGEQYF
13	-	many	TRBJ1-6	TRBV7-6	CASSSELGSPLHF
15	-	-	TRBJ2-5	TRBV28	CASSLGSGRQETQYF
15	-	few	TRBJ1-5	TRBV19	CASTFRPQSDQPQHF
14	TRBD2	many	TRBJ2-5	TRBV6-2/TRBV6-3	CASSRTSGGATQYF
13	-	many	TRBJ1-6	TRBV27	CASKSGVKSPLHF
14	-	many	TRBJ2-1	TRBV7-2	CASSSTTQLGMQFF
13	-	many	TRBJ1-1	TRBV19	CASRGGRSEKAFF
15	-	-	TRBJ1-5	TRBV19	CASSPGTISNQPQHF
15	-	-	TRBJ1-2	TRBV7-8	CASSPRRGNNYGYTF
14	-	many	TRBJ2-3	TRBV7-2	CASSLGGYTDTQYF
16	TRBD2	-	TRBJ2-5	TRBV28	CASSPRSSGGQETQYF
16	-	many	TRBJ1-6	TRBV6-1	CASSSFRDLYNSPLHF
12	TRBD2	few	TRBJ2-3	TRBV7-9	CASSGATDTQYF
14	-	-	TRBJ2-5	TRBV7-8	CASSLGRDQETQYF
14	TRBD1	few	TRBJ2-3	TRBV28	CASSLGQVYYTQYF
14	-	few	TRBJ1-3	TRBV18	CASSPDSSSNTIYF
13	-	few	TRBJ2-3	TRBV27	CASIQDGTDTQYF
14	-	few	TRBJ1-6	TRBV6-1	CASSRFSYNSPLHF
13	-	-	TRBJ1-4	TRBV20-1	CSANEQGSEKLFF
13	-	few	TRBJ2-2	TRBV2	CATRTANTGELFF
14	-	-	TRBJ1-5	TRBV25-1	CASSGMGVDQPQHF
16	-	-	TRBJ2-1	TRBV5-4	CASSLGGLTYYNEQFF
14	-	many	TRBJ2-7	TRBV7-2	CASSLESGPGEQYF
15	TRBD1	few	TRBJ1-2	TRBV6-6	CASSYWGQVDYGYTF
14	-	few	TRBJ2-3	TRBV5-4	CASSFSGGLNTQYF
17	TRBD2	many	TRBJ2-1	TRBV7-9	CASSPDRGSGRRNEQFF
16	-	many	TRBJ2-3	TRBV7-2	CASSLPLTEGTDTQYF
14	-	many	TRBJ2-5	TRBV12-3/TRBV12-4	CASSFQGTQETQYF
14	-	many	TRBJ1-3	TRBV7-6	CASSVDRNGNTIYF
13	-	many	TRBJ1-2	TRBV12-3/TRBV12-4	CASSLQGPDGYTF
13	-	few	TRBJ2-4	TRBV5-6	CASSLVLGNIQYF
13	TRBD2	many	TRBJ2-5	TRBV7-2	CASSSSGEETQYF
13	-	-	TRBJ1-1	TRBV11-2	CASSYDWNTEAFF
15	TRBD2	many	TRBJ2-1	TRBV7-2	CASSVLAGALGEQFF
14	-	few	TRBJ2-1	TRBV23-1	CASSQSDRWNEQFF
17	TRBD2	many	TRBJ2-1	TRBV14	CASSPPTSGIPYNEQFF
15	-	many	TRBJ1-1	TRBV12-3/TRBV12-4	CASSPNNKKDTEAFF